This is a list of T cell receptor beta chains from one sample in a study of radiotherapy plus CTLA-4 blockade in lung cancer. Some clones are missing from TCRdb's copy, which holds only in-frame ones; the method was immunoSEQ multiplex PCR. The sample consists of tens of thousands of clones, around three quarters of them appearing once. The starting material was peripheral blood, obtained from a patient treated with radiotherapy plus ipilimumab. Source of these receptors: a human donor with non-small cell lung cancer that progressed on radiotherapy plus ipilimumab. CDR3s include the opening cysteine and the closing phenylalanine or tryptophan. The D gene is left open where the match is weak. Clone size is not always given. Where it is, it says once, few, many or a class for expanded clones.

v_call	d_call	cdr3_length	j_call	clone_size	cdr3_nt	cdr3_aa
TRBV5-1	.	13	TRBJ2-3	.	TGCGCCAGCAGCTTTTGGGGTCGGGATACGCAGTATTTT	CASSFWGRDTQYF
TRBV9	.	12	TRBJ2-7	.	TGTGCCAGCAGCCAGGGTACCTACGAGCAGTACTTC	CASSQGTYEQYF
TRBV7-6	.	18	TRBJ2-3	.	TGTGCCAGCAGCCAGGGGGGAGGGGGCCGCATAACAACAGATACGCAGTATTTT	CASSQGGGGRITTDTQYF
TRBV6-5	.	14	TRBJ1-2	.	TGTGCCAGCAGTGAAGTGGAATCGGCATATGGCTACACCTTC	CASSEVESAYGYTF
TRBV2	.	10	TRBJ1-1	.	TGTGCCAGCAGTCACCCTGAAGCTTTCTTT	CASSHPEAFF
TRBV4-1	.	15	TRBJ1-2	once	TGCGCCAGCAGCCAGGGGGGGGAAAAAGACTATGGCTACACCTTC	CASSQGGEKDYGYTF
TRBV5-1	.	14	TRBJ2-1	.	TGCGCCAGCAGCTTGGGACAGCCGGGAGATGAGCAGTTCTTC	CASSLGQPGDEQFF
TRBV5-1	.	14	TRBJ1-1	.	TGCGCCAGCAGCTTCCTTAGTGGTAGCACTGAAGCTTTCTTT	CASSFLSGSTEAFF
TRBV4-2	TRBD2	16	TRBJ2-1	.	TGTGCCAGCAGCCAAGAATACGGGGGGTTGCGGAATGAGCAGTTCTTC	CASSQEYGGLRNEQFF
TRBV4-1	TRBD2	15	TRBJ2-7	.	TGCGCCAGCAGCCAAGATTCCGCGGGAGGGTACGAGCAGTACTTC	CASSQDSAGGYEQYF
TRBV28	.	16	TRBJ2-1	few	TGTGCCAGCAGGACTAACCAGGGACAACCGTACAATGAGCAGTTCTTC	CASRTNQGQPYNEQFF
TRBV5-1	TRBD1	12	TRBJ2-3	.	TGCGCCAGCAGCTATGACAGGGGGACGCAGTATTTT	CASSYDRGTQYF
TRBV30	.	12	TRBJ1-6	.	TGTGCCGTGGACGGGGGGGATTCACCCCTCCACTTT	CAVDGGDSPLHF
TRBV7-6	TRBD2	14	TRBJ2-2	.	TGTGCCAGCAGCTTAAGCGGGAGTACCGGGGAGCTGTTTTTT	CASSLSGSTGELFF
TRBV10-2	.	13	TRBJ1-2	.	TGCGCCAGCAGTGACGGATACAACTATGGCTACACCTTC	CASSDGYNYGYTF
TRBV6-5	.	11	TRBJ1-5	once	TGTGCCAGCAGCCCCGGGGGGCCCCAGCATTTT	CASSPGGPQHF
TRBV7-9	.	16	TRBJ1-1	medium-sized	TGTGCCAGCAGCTTAGCGCCGTCGGGGTCGGACACTGAAGCTTTCTTT	CASSLAPSGSDTEAFF
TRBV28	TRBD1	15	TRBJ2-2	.	TGTGCCAGCAGTTTATCCGACAGGGGCATCGGGGAGCTGTTTTTT	CASSLSDRGIGELFF
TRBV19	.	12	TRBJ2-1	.	TGTGCCAGTAGTAGAAGGCATAATGAGCAGTTCTTC	CASSRRHNEQFF
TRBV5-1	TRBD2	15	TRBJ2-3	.	TGCGCCAGCAGCTTGGCTGGCGGGAGTATAGATACGCAGTATTTT	CASSLAGGSIDTQYF
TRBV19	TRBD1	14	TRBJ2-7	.	TGTGCCAGTAGTATCGGACAGGTTTCCTACGAGCAGTACTTC	CASSIGQVSYEQYF
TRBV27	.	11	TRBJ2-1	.	TGTGCCAGCAGTTACGGGAATGAGCAGTTCTTC	CASSYGNEQFF
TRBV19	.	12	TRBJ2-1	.	TGTGCCAGTAGTACCCTTTACAATGAGCAGTTCTTC	CASSTLYNEQFF
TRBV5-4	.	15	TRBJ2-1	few	TGTGCCAGCAGCCCGGGCGGGATCTCCTACAATGAGCAGTTCTTC	CASSPGGISYNEQFF
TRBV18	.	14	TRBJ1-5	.	TGTGCCAGCTCACCATCGAGTAGCAATCAGCCCCAGCATTTT	CASSPSSSNQPQHF
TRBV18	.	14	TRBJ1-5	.	TGTGCCAGCTCACCGGGTATAGGATTTCAGCCCCAGCATTTT	CASSPGIGFQPQHF
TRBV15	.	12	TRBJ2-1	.	TGTGCCACCAGCAGAGGCTACAATGAGCAGTTCTTC	CATSRGYNEQFF
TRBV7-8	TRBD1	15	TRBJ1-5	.	TGTGCCAGCAGCGCGGGACAGGGAGACAATCAGCCCCAGCATTTT	CASSAGQGDNQPQHF
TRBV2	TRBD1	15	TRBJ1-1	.	TGTGCCAGCTTATCGGACAGGGTACCCAACACTGAAGCTTTCTTT	CASLSDRVPNTEAFF
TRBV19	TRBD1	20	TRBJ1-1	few	TGTGCCAGTAGTATGAAGGTAGGAAGATGGGACAGGGATCTGAACACTGAAGCTTTCTTT	CASSMKVGRWDRDLNTEAFF
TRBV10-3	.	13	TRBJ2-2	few	TGTGCCATCAGGGGAGAGGGCACCGGGGAGCTGTTTTTT	CAIRGEGTGELFF
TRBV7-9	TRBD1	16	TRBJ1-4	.	TGTGCCAGCAGCCTTATTTCCGGGACAGGGAACGAAAAACTGTTTTTT	CASSLISGTGNEKLFF
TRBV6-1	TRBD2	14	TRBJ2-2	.	TGTGCCAGCAGTGTCACTAGCGGCACCGGGGAGCTGTTTTTT	CASSVTSGTGELFF
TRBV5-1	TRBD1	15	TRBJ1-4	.	TGCGCCAGCAGCTTGCGAGGGGGCCTGGATGAAAAACTGTTTTTT	CASSLRGGLDEKLFF
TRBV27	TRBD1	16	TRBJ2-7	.	TGTGCCAGCAGTTTTTCGACGGGACAGGCCTCCTACGAGCAGTACTTC	CASSFSTGQASYEQYF
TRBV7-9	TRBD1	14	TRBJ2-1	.	TGTGCCAGCAGCTCCACGACAGGGTATGGTGAGCAGTTCTTC	CASSSTTGYGEQFF
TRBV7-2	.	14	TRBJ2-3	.	TGTGCCAGCAGCTTAGTGGACAACACAGATACGCAGTATTTT	CASSLVDNTDTQYF
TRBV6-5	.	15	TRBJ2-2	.	TGTGCCAGCAGCCCCGGGACCCACCCCACCGGGGAGCTGTTTTTT	CASSPGTHPTGELFF
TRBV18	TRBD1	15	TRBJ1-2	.	TGTGCCAGCTCACCGCGGGACAGATGGGGGTATGGCTACACCTTC	CASSPRDRWGYGYTF
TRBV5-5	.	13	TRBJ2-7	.	TGTGCCAGCAGCTCCTCTGTCGGCTACGAGCAGTACTTC	CASSSSVGYEQYF
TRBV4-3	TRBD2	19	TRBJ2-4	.	TGCGCCAGCAGCCCGTCCTCGGCGACTAGCGGAGTAGAGGGGGACATTCAGTACTTC	CASSPSSATSGVEGDIQYF
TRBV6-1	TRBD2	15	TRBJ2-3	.	TGTGCCAGCAGTGACGGACTAGCGGGCACAGATACGCAGTATTTT	CASSDGLAGTDTQYF
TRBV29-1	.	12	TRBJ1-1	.	TGCAGCGTTGAACGGATGAACACTGAAGCTTTCTTT	CSVERMNTEAFF
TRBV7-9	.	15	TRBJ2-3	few	TGTGCCAGCAGCTCGTCCCGGGGGCTGGGAGATACGCAGTATTTT	CASSSSRGLGDTQYF
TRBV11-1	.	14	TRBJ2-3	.	TGTGCCATTTCCACGGGCGGTGTCAGGGGGGCGCAGTATTTT	CAISTGGVRGAQYF
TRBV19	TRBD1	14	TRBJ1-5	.	TGTGCCAGTACCATTACAGGGGGGGGTCAGCCCCAGCATTTT	CASTITGGGQPQHF
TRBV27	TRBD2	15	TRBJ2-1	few	TGTGCCAGCAGCATAGCGGGAGGGTTTGGCAATGAGCAGTTCTTC	CASSIAGGFGNEQFF
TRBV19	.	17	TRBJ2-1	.	TGTGCCAGTAGTCCTTTTTTAAGCTACAGGGTTCAGAATGAGCAGTTCTTC	CASSPFLSYRVQNEQFF
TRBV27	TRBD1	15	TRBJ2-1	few	TGTGCCAGCAGGTCCCGGGACAGGGAAATCAATGAGCAGTTCTTC	CASRSRDREINEQFF
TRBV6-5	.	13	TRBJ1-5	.	TGTGCCAGCAGTTACCGAAGCAATCAGCCCCAGCATTTT	CASSYRSNQPQHF
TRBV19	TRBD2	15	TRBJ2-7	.	TGTGCCAGTAGTACACTAGCGGGTGCCCCCTACGAGCAGTACTTC	CASSTLAGAPYEQYF
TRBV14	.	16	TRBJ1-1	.	TGTGCCAGCAGCCAATCACGGGCTTTCATGAACACTGAAGCTTTCTTT	CASSQSRAFMNTEAFF
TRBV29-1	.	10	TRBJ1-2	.	TGCAGCGTTGAAAGCTATGGCTACACCTTC	CSVESYGYTF
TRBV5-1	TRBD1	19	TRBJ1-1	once	TGCGCCAGCAGCCCGCTAGGGACAGGGGGCTCCATTGGGAACACTGAAGCTTTCTTT	CASSPLGTGGSIGNTEAFF
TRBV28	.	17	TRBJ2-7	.	TGTGCCAGCCCACCCACAGGACAGGGACTATCCTCCTACGAGCAGTACTTC	CASPPTGQGLSSYEQYF